One sample yielded the 25 T cell receptor beta chains listed below, sequenced in a study of blood T cell repertoires in COVID-19. TCRdb keeps only in-frame clones here, not all; method: immunoSEQ multiplex PCR. In the table there are under 300,000 clones, around 87% of which are singletons. The sequenced material came from peripheral blood. All receptors derive from a man aged 18 to 35 with active or convalescent COVID-19.

The V and J genes are TRBV10-3 and TRBJ2-2; 9 positions match TRBD2. V shed 2 bases, J shed 4 bases, and the junction held 8 bases outside the gene matches. Germline CDR1 is ENHRY and CDR2 is SYGVKD. This CDR3 region has 17 residues. The CDR3 loop reads CAISEPIAGEGTGELFF. CDR3 sequence (DNA): TGTGCCATCAGTGAGCCAATAGCGGGAGAGGGCACCGGGGAGCTGTTTTTT.

The chain couples TRBV7-6 to TRBJ2-1, with 7 bases fitting TRBD1. The germline V gene has CDR1 SGHVS and CDR2 FNYEAQ. The CDR3 totals 15 residues. Unmatched junction bases numbered 6, after V lost 5 bases and J lost 2 bases. Here the CDR3 DNA reads TGTGCCAGCAGCGGACCGGGACAGACCTACAATGAGCAGTTCTTC. Protein: CASSGPGQTYNEQFF.

The V call is TRBV28, the J call TRBJ2-5; D is uncertain. This CDR3 has 14 residues. CDR1 MDHEN and CDR2 SYDVKM come from the germline V gene. Trimming left V 6 bases short and J 4 bases short, with 15 bases between. The CDR3 DNA sequence: TGTGCCAGCAGCTACGCGCGCGCATTAGAGACCCAGTACTTC. Translated, it gives CASSYARALETQYF.

V gene TRBV28 combines with J gene TRBJ2-1; 15 nucleotides agree with TRBD2. With 6 bases clipped from V and 5 bases from J, the junction kept 11 bases outside the gene matches. Germline-derived CDR1 and CDR2 are MDHEN and SYDVKM. CDR3 size: 18 residues. The CDR3 region is CASSWGLAGGDEHNEQFF. CDR3 DNA: TGTGCCAGCAGCTGGGGACTAGCGGGGGGTGACGAACACAATGAGCAGTTCTTC.

The chain uses TRBV10-3 and TRBJ2-2; a possible D gene is TRBD1 (6 bases). Germline V gene sequence: CDR1 ENHRY, CDR2 SYGVKD. Trimming stripped 4 bases from V and 3 bases from J, with 9 bases between. This CDR3 comprises 14 residues. The CDR3 spells CAISVEGDTGELFF. DNA of the CDR3: TGTGCCATCAGTGTCGAGGGGGACACCGGGGAGCTGTTTTTT.

J is TRBJ1-1 and V is TRBV19; no firm D call. CDR3 length: 15 amino acids. Germline values: CDR1 LNHDA, CDR2 SQIVND (reference sequence). The V end lost 4 bases, the J end lost 1 base, and 13 bases lay between the germline ends. For the CDR3, the DNA is TGTGCCAGTAGTAGGAGTCCTTCACGGAACACTGAAGCTTTCTTT. Its protein product is CASSRSPSRNTEAFF.

The chain uses TRBV15 and TRBJ2-1; D possibly corresponds to TRBD2 (5 bases). Between the trimmed V and J ends, which lost 2 bases and 2 bases, there was a span of 13 bases. Germline lookup yields CDR1 LNHNV and CDR2 YYDKDF (reference sequence). CDR3 length: 16 amino acids. For the CDR3, the DNA is TGTGCCACCAGCAGAAGAGCGGACGGCCCCTACAATGAGCAGTTCTTC. Its translation: CATSRRADGPYNEQFF.

The table lists this clone with a few counts. J is TRBJ1-1 and V is TRBV30; D perhaps matches TRBD1 (5 bases). In germline, CDR1 is GTSNPN, CDR2 SVGIG (reference sequence). Trimming left V 3 bases short and J 1 base short, with 9 bases between. The CDR3 has 13 amino acids. CDR3: CAWSREGNTEAFF. The CDR3 DNA sequence: TGTGCCTGGAGCAGGGAGGGGAACACTGAAGCTTTCTTT.

The chain carries TRBV19 and TRBJ2-7, with 7 bases fitting TRBD1. Germline V lookup: CDR1 LNHDA, CDR2 SQIVND (reference sequence). V shed 5 bases and J 13 bases; nucleotides not matched to a gene: 17. The CDR3 is made up of 14 amino acids. Here the CDR3 reads CASSATGEQAETYF. The CDR3 region has the DNA TGTGCCAGTAGTGCAACAGGGGAGCAAGCGGAGACTTACTTC.

The chain couples TRBV5-6 to TRBJ1-4; the D gene is possibly TRBD1 (6 bases). Germline loops: CDR1 SGHDT, CDR2 YYEEEE. This CDR3 is 16 amino acids long. With 4 bases removed from V and 8 bases from J, the gap between germline ends came to 21 bases. The CDR3 coding sequence is TGTGCCAGCAGCCCACCATCAGGGGAAGATGCAGAAAAACTGTTTTTT. This gives the protein CASSPPSGEDAEKLFF. Together with reference TRBV5-6 and TRBJ1-4, the CDR3 gives the full variable domain: DAGVTQSPTHLIKTRGQQVTLRCSPKSGHDTVSWYQQALGQGPQFIFQYYEEEERQRGNFPDRFSGHQFPNYSSELNVNALLLGDSALYLCASSPPSGEDAEKLFFGSGTQLSVL.

This chain connects TRBV9 to TRBJ1-6; possibly TRBD1 for D (5 bases). V lost 4 bases, J lost 1 base, and 15 bases lay in between. The CDR3 length is 17 residues. Germline V gene sequence: CDR1 SGDLS, CDR2 YYNGEE. CDR3 sequence: CASSPSGGGSYNSPLHF. DNA for the CDR3: TGTGCCAGCAGCCCCAGTGGGGGAGGGTCCTATAATTCACCCCTCCACTTT. Looking up the rest from reference TRBV9 and TRBJ1-6 gives the full variable domain: DSGVTQTPKHLITATGQRVTLRCSPRSGDLSVYWYQQSLDQGLQFLIQYYNGEERAKGNILERFSAQQFPDLHSELNLSSLELGDSALYFCASSPSGGGSYNSPLHFGNGTRLTVT.

The chain couples TRBV19 to TRBJ2-1; 8 bases agree with TRBD1. Germline V gene sequence: CDR1 LNHDA, CDR2 SQIVND (reference sequence). Trimming cost V 3 bases and J 8 bases; bases outside gene matches: 9. The CDR3 runs 15 residues. In DNA form, the CDR3 reads TGTGCCAGTAGTATCGGAGTGGGGACAGGATATGAGCAGTTCTTC. Translating it yields CASSIGVGTGYEQFF.

The chain is built from TRBV25-1 and TRBJ1-6; D uncertain. V was trimmed by 6 bases and J by 9 bases, leaving 12 bases between them. Germline CDR1 reads MGHDK; CDR2 reads SYGVNS. The CDR3 extends over 13 amino acids. The CDR3 reads CASRVGVASPLHF. The CDR3 DNA is TGTGCCAGCAGGGTCGGGGTAGCTTCACCCCTCCACTTT.

This chain uses TRBV2 with TRBJ1-1; TRBD1 is a possible D gene (6 bases). Germline V gives CDR1 SNHLY, CDR2 FYNNEI. Trimming shortened V by 10 bases and J by 3 bases, and 12 bases separated the two germline ends. The CDR3 runs 12 residues. CDR3 amino acids: CANPDSYTEAFF. CDR3 bases: TGTGCCAACCCGGACAGCTACACTGAAGCTTTCTTT. Full variable domain (remainder filled in from reference TRBV2 and TRBJ1-1): EPEVTQTPSHQVTQMGQEVILRCVPISNHLYFYWYRQILGQKVEFLVSFYNNEISEKSEIFDDQFSVERPDGSNFTLKIRSTKLEDSAMYFCANPDSYTEAFFGQGTRLTVV.

This clone was observed once. The CDR3 loop is CASSLPGNTGELFF. The CDR3 DNA is TGTGCCAGCAGCTTGCCGGGGAACACCGGGGAGCTGTTTTTT. The chain recombines TRBV5-4 with TRBJ2-2; D uncertain. The CDR3 is 14 residues long. CDR1 is SGHNT, CDR2 YYREEE, per germline (reference sequence). The germline V and J ends were trimmed by 1 base and 1 base, with 5 bases remaining between them.

The chain links TRBV19 to TRBJ2-3, with D maybe TRBD1 (6 bases). V dropped 5 bases and J dropped 2 bases, with 14 bases sitting between them. The CDR3 has 15 residues. Germline V gene data show CDR1 as LNHDA and CDR2 as SQIVND (reference sequence). For the CDR3, the DNA is TGTGCCAGTAGTCTACAGGGTGGGGACACAGATACGCAGTATTTT. Translation: CASSLQGGDTDTQYF.

The chain has TRBV2 and TRBJ1-5; 8 bases line up with TRBD1. The V gene end was trimmed by 5 bases and the J gene end by 5 bases; junction bases not matched to a gene: 8. This CDR3 is 15 amino acids long. Germline V gene data show CDR1 as SNHLY and CDR2 as FYNNEI. The CDR3 DNA sequence: TGTGCCAGCAGTAGGGACAGGCGGGGATATCAGCCCCAGCATTTT. Protein product: CASSRDRRGYQPQHF.

J is TRBJ1-1 and V is TRBV6-6; perhaps TRBD1 as D (5 bases). V was pared by 7 bases and J by 5 bases, with 17 bases between. This CDR3 is built from 14 residues. The germline V gene encodes CDR1 MNHNY and CDR2 SVGAGI (reference sequence). The CDR3 region is CASTLAQGGTEAFF. CDR3 bases: TGTGCCAGCACCCTTGCGCAGGGCGGAACTGAAGCTTTCTTT.

The chain couples TRBV12-5 to TRBJ2-5; no clear D gene. Trimming shortened V by 5 bases and J by 5 bases, and 6 bases separated the two germline ends. Germline V gene lookup returns CDR1 LGHNT and CDR2 FRNRAP. This CDR3 has 11 amino acids. The CDR3: CASGPQETQYF. Here the CDR3 DNA reads TGTGCTAGTGGTCCCCAGGAGACCCAGTACTTC.

The V call is TRBV27, the J call TRBJ2-3, with TRBD1 as a possible D gene (5 bases). The CDR3 is 15 residues long. Trimming removed 4 bases at V and 2 bases at J, with 13 bases between. The germline V gene encodes CDR1 MNHEY and CDR2 SMNVEV (reference sequence). The CDR3 region is CASSYGVRATDTQYF. Here the CDR3 DNA reads TGTGCCAGCAGTTATGGAGTCAGGGCCACAGATACGCAGTATTTT.

The chain recombines TRBV28 with TRBJ1-1, with no clear D. There are 12 residues in the CDR3. CDR1 MDHEN and CDR2 SYDVKM come from the germline V gene. Trimming took off 3 bases at V and 6 bases at J, with 8 bases between the two ends. CDR3 amino acids: CASSLEVAEAFF. CDR3 nucleotide sequence: TGTGCCAGCAGTTTGGAGGTTGCTGAAGCTTTCTTT.

The chain has TRBV7-2 and TRBJ1-3, with 7 bases that match TRBD1. This CDR3 contains 15 residues. V lost 4 bases and J lost 1; bases outside the gene matches: 4. Germline V lookup: CDR1 SGHTA, CDR2 FQGNSA. This CDR3 reads CASSYYRGSGNTIYF. The CDR3 bases are TGTGCCAGCAGCTACTACAGGGGTTCTGGAAACACCATATATTTT.

The J gene is TRBJ2-1, the V gene TRBV3-1 (or the pseudogene TRBV3-2), with D perhaps matching TRBD2 (6 bases). In germline, CDR1 is LGHDT, CDR2 YNNKEL (reference sequence). V lost 4 bases and J lost 1, with 14 bases in between. This CDR3 has 16 amino acids. The CDR3 nucleotides read TGTGCCAGCAGCCCCCTGACGGGAGCATCCTACAATGAGCAGTTCTTC. The encoded protein is CASSPLTGASYNEQFF.

The chain uses TRBV30 and TRBJ1-2; possible D gene TRBD1, 5 bases. V was pared by 2 bases and J by 8 bases, with 12 bases between. The CDR3 covers 12 residues. Germline CDR1 and CDR2: GTSNPN and SVGIG (reference sequence). CDR3: CAWSPGGLGYTF. In DNA form, the CDR3 reads TGTGCCTGGAGTCCGGGGGGTTTGGGCTACACCTTC.

The chain couples TRBV2 to TRBJ2-3, with D possibly TRBD1 on 6 matching bases. Germline values: CDR1 SNHLY, CDR2 FYNNEI. Deletions cut 5 bases from V and 3 bases from J, with 9 bases between. The CDR3 extends over 13 amino acids. The CDR3 DNA follows: TGTGCCAGCAGTCAGGGGCCGACAGATACGCAGTATTTT. This codes for CASSQGPTDTQYF.